Following are 15 T cell receptor beta chains from one sample sequenced in a study of T cell clonality in common variable immunodeficiency. The method was immunoSEQ multiplex PCR; TCRdb's version includes in-frame clones alone and lacks a portion of them. The sample presents around 50,000 clones, none singletons. The sample taken for sequencing was peripheral blood mononuclear cells. The receptors shown here come from a person aged 18 to 75 in good health.

In this sample, this clone turned up many times. The read gets to within 3 residues of the CDR3 end, and the germline J gene fills in the rest. The chain carries TRBV6-2 or TRBV6-3 and TRBJ1-1; TRBD1 agrees at 8 bases. The length of the CDR3 is 14 residues. The germline V gene has CDR1 MNHEY and CDR2 SVGEGT. J gave up 6 bases and V 5 bases, and 8 bases lay outside the gene matches. The CDR3 region is CASSETGAGAEAFF. CDR3 DNA, as far as it was read: TGTGCCAGCAGTGAGACAGGGGCGGGGGCTGAA.

In its sample, this clone was seen many times. CDR3 protein: CASSFRTGEDKLFF. Partial CDR3 DNA: TGTGCCAGCAGCTTTAGGACAGGGGAGGATAAA. This chain links TRBV7-2 with TRBJ1-4; TRBD1 aligns across 9 bases. The sequence runs out 3 residues before the end of the CDR3; the remainder is reconstructed from the germline J gene. The germline V gene encodes CDR1 SGHTA and CDR2 FQGNSA. CDR3 length: 14 amino acids. The variable domain in full, completed from reference TRBV7-2 and TRBJ1-4, reads GAGVSQSPSNKVTEKGKDVELRCDPISGHTALYWYRQSLGQGLEFLIYFQGNSAPDKSGLPSDRFSAERTGGSVSTLTIQRTQQEDSAVYLCASSFRTGEDKLFFGSGTQLSVL.

About this clone itself: The read comes to an end 3 residues before the CDR3 does, leaving the germline J gene to fill in the end. The chain is built from TRBV10-2 and TRBJ2-4; 7 bases agree with TRBD2. Germline V CDR1 and CDR2: WSHSY, SAAADI. This CDR3 contains 15 residues. J gave up 1 base and V 6 bases, and 6 bases lay outside the gene matches. CDR3 DNA, as far as it was read: TGCGCCAGCAGACGGGGGGATTCGGCCAAAAACATT. Its translation: CASRRGDSAKNI. The whole CDR3 is CASRRGDSAKNIQYF.

In this sample, this clone turned up many times. Read data end 3 residues before the CDR3 end; the end is taken from the germline J gene. This chain uses TRBV18 with TRBJ2-3, with D unresolved. Trimming shortened V by 5 bases and J by 0 bases, and 12 bases separated the two germline ends. CDR3 length: 15 residues. Germline values: CDR1 KGHSH, CDR2 LQKENI. The DNA read from the CDR3 is TGTGCCAGCTCAAGGTCAAGTTCTAGCACAGATACG. Translating it yields CASSRSSSSTDT. The full CDR3 reads CASSRSSSSTDTQYF.

This clone was detected many times. The read terminates 3 residues before the CDR3 end, so the remaining end is supplied by the germline J gene. J is TRBJ1-2 and V is TRBV20-1, with D perhaps TRBD1 (5 bases). Trimming removed 4 bases from V and 3 bases from J, with 12 bases in between. The CDR3 is made up of 13 amino acids. Looked up from germline, CDR1 is DFQATT and CDR2 is SNEGSKA (reference sequence). The CDR3 reads CSAKQGGDYGYTF. CDR3 bases read: TGCAGTGCTAAGCAGGGAGGTGACTATGGC.

In this sample, this clone turned up many times. Coverage ceases 3 residues before the CDR3 finishes, and the germline J gene fills in the end. The chain employs TRBV20-1 and TRBJ2-1, with 12 bases lining up with TRBD2. After removal of 3 bases from V and 8 bases from J, the junction contained 14 bases not matched to a gene. This CDR3 is 17 amino acids long. Germline V gives CDR1 DFQATT, CDR2 SNEGSKA (reference sequence). This CDR3 is CSASYLDRTSGIYEQFF. Partial CDR3 DNA: TGCAGTGCTAGTTACCTGGATCGGACTAGCGGGATCTATGAG.

This clone has at least ten counts. From the germline J gene comes the end of the CDR3, since the read stops 3 residues before it. The rearrangement uses TRBV4-1 and TRBJ2-3; the D gene is possibly TRBD2 (6 bases). Between the trimmed V and J ends, which lost 0 bases and 2 bases, there was a span of 15 bases. The germline V gene has CDR1 MGHRA and CDR2 YSYEKL. The CDR3 length is 17 residues. The DNA read from the CDR3 is TGCGCCAGCAGCCAAGAGGCGCGGGGCCCTTCCACAGATACG. It is translated as CASSQEARGPSTDT. The entire CDR3 is CASSQEARGPSTDTQYF.

In this sample, this clone turned up many times. The observed sequence ends 3 residues before the CDR3 terminus, with the missing tail filled in from the germline J gene. This sequence joins TRBV20-1 and TRBJ1-4, with D hard to call. CDR1 and CDR2 from the germline V gene are DFQATT and SNEGSKA (reference sequence). V was cut by 4 bases and J by 7 bases, with 7 bases left in between. CDR3 size: 11 residues. The CDR3 reads CSANRGEKLFF. The sequenced CDR3 bases are TGCAGTGCTAATCGGGGTGAAAAA.

This clone was observed at least ten times. The read ends 3 residues shy of where the CDR3 ends; the end is completed using the germline J gene. The V call is TRBV30, the J call TRBJ1-1; no reliable D call. The CDR3 runs 14 residues. Germline values: CDR1 GTSNPN, CDR2 SVGIG (reference sequence). Trimming removed 0 bases at V and 1 base at J, with 9 bases between. This CDR3 is CAWSVLRQNTEAFF. Incomplete CDR3 DNA: TGTGCCTGGAGTGTGTTGCGTCAGAACACTGAA.

This clone has more than one count but fewer than ten. The CDR3 is cut off 3 residues early in the read; its end comes from the germline J gene. The gene calls are TRBV5-1 and TRBJ2-1; a possible D gene is TRBD1 (6 bases). CDR1 is SGHRS, CDR2 YFSETQ, per germline. CDR3 size: 13 residues. V dropped 3 bases and J dropped 5 bases, with 9 bases sitting between them. CDR3 DNA (partial): TGCGCCAGCAGCTGGGGGACAAACAATGAG. Encoded protein: CASSWGTNNE. The complete CDR3 protein is CASSWGTNNEQFF.

This clone occurred many times. The read falls 3 residues short of the CDR3 end, and the missing part is taken from the germline J gene. The chain couples TRBV19 to TRBJ2-2; D remains ambiguous. The CDR3 covers 14 residues. Germline CDR1 and CDR2: LNHDA and SQIVND (reference sequence). The germline V and J ends were trimmed by 1 base and 2 bases, with 5 bases remaining between them. CDR3 DNA (partial): TGTGCCAGTAGTATAGCTATCAACACCGGGGAG. This translates into CASSIAINTGE. The complete CDR3 protein is CASSIAINTGELFF.

This clone was seen many times. One end of the junction fails to match germline, which may point to a read error. The read gets to within 3 residues of the CDR3 end, and the germline J gene fills in the rest. The rearrangement uses TRBV4-2 and TRBJ1-4, with D hard to call. This CDR3 spans 17 amino acids. The V gene's germline CDR1 is LGHNA and CDR2 YNFKEQ. The sequenced CDR3 bases are TGCGCCAGCAGCCAAGATAGGCGCGGCCCTGTTAATGAAAAA. Translation: CASSQDRRGPVNEK. The whole CDR3 is CASSQDRRGPVNEKLFF.

Ten or more counts support this clone. The read comes to an end 3 residues before the CDR3 does, leaving the germline J gene to fill in the end. This rearrangement joins TRBV20-1 to TRBJ2-2; 8 positions agree with TRBD1. Germline-derived CDR1 and CDR2 are DFQATT and SNEGSKA (reference sequence). The CDR3 has 15 amino acids. The V segment lost 4 bases and the J segment 4 bases; nucleotides outside the gene matches: 8. The sequenced CDR3 bases are TGCAGTGCTACGGACAGGGCGAGCGGCACCGGGGAG. Amino acid sequence: CSATDRASGTGE. The CDR3, in full, reads CSATDRASGTGELFF.

This clone showed up many times. From the germline J gene comes the end of the CDR3, since the read stops 3 residues before it. This chain connects TRBV7-9 to TRBJ1-5; D ambiguous. CDR1 and CDR2 from the germline V gene are SEHNR and FQNEAQ (reference sequence). This CDR3 has 15 amino acids. V was pared by 3 bases and J by 3 bases, with 12 bases between. CDR3 amino acids: CASSFSGRPNQPQHF. The covered CDR3 bases are TGTGCCAGCAGCTTCTCGGGGAGGCCCAATCAGCCC.

At least ten counts were recorded for this clone. The read halts 3 residues ahead of the CDR3 end, with the missing end drawn from the germline J gene. The gene calls are TRBV7-2 and TRBJ2-2; perhaps D is TRBD1 or TRBD2 (7 bases each). This CDR3 spans 15 amino acids. Per germline, CDR1 SGHTA and CDR2 FQGNSA. The sequenced part of the CDR3 DNA is TGTGCCAGCAGCTCGACAGGGAGGGCTAATGAAAAG. As protein: CASSSTGRANEK. The CDR3 reads in full as CASSSTGRANEKLFF.